This paragraph reports one TCR beta chain. The target antigen is unknown. J gave up 6 bases and V 1 base, and 11 bases lay outside the gene matches. The CDR3 runs to 17 residues. Germline-derived CDR1 and CDR2 are LGHNA and YNFKEQ. This sample was taken from a study of cytomegalovirus exposure and HLA in healthy donors. Whole-study context: A prior study identified 117 million unique TCR beta sequences from about 179 million T cells. Of all 400 or so donors who were genotyped, 75% to 85% belonged to the Caucasian-associated ancestry cluster.

Study-wide findings and caveats: The listing of roughly 160 TCR beta chains classed them as cytomegalovirus-associated.

PCR involved 60 Vbeta and 13 Jbeta primers. Original processing notes: Unique TCR beta chains numbered roughly 84 million in a later analysis, with around 11 million shared. Method: immunoSEQ multiplex PCR; TCRdb's copy keeps in-frame clones and lacks some. That table furnishes V, J and clone size, whereas the DNA furnished D and trimming. This table holds roughly 180,000 clones, about three quarters found once. V gene TRBV4-2 combines with J gene TRBJ1-5, with 8 bases lining up with TRBD1. Sequencing was carried out using PBMCs. The receptor comes from a female donor in good health and CMV-seronegative. DNA of the CDR3: TGTGCCAGCAGCCAAGCGCGTGCGGCAGGGGGCTTTCAGCCCCAGCATTTT. This gives the protein CASSQARAAGGFQPQHF.